This T cell receptor beta chain was observed in a study of CD8 T cells in ankylosing spondylitis. Points from the study as a whole: Clones linked to disease, bearing a CD8+ phenotype, were relatively rare in peripheral blood. Several highly homologous variants made up a TCR beta motif, and this motif appeared characteristic of ankylosing spondylitis blood.

This CDR3 is 15 amino acids long. Trimming pared 1 base from V and 5 bases from J, leaving 12 bases between. CDR1 SGHTA and CDR2 FQGNSA come from the germline V gene. TCRdb passed the 5' RACE reads through MiXCR, listing each CDR3 protein once. Of about 160,000 distinct CDR3 sequences listed, 15% to 20% are singletons. In its sample, this clonotype was seen a few times. Its target is unknown. The material sequenced was blood, either unsorted or a sorted T cell fraction (not recorded which). This receptor was identified in a male donor with ankylosing spondylitis or in good health (not recorded which). The V and J genes are TRBV7-2 and TRBJ2-4; D may be TRBD1 or TRBD2 (6 bases each). The CDR3 reads CASSLGSGAENIQYF. The CDR3 DNA is TGTGCCAGCAGCTTAGGTTCGGGGGCCGAAAACATTCAGTACTTC. The variable domain in full, completed from reference TRBV7-2 and TRBJ2-4, reads GAGVSQSPSNKVTEKGKDVELRCDPISGHTALYWYRQSLGQGLEFLIYFQGNSAPDKSGLPSDRFSAERTGGSVSTLTIQRTQQEDSAVYLCASSLGSGAENIQYFGAGTRLSVL.